A single sample gave rise to the 21 T cell receptor beta chains below, sequenced in a study of monozygotic twins with inflammatory bowel disease. TCRdb re-called the 5' RACE reads; one entry per CDR3 protein, DNA not given. The listing records roughly 150,000 distinct CDR3 sequences. Input material: blood. These receptors all come from a human donor with ulcerative colitis or Crohn's disease, or a healthy co-twin of an affected twin (not recorded which).

The rearrangement uses TRBV12-3 or TRBV12-4 and TRBJ1-5; TCRdb lists TRBD1, though no DNA is available to test this call. This CDR3 contains 15 residues. The CDR3 sequence: CASSSGQGAIESQHF.

The J gene is TRBJ1-5, the V gene TRBV3-1. The length of the CDR3 is 15 residues. The germline V gene encodes CDR1 LGHDT and CDR2 YNNKEL (reference sequence). CDR3 protein: CASSQDEGFGQPQHF.

The chain is built from TRBV11-2 and TRBJ2-7. Germline V gives CDR1 SGHAT, CDR2 FQNNGV. The CDR3 has 13 residues. The CDR3 loop is CASSREPSYEQYF.

This chain joins TRBV6-5 and TRBJ1-5; lacking DNA, the TRBD1 call made by TCRdb goes unchecked. The CDR3 extends over 16 amino acids. Germline values: CDR1 MNHEY, CDR2 SVGAGI. CDR3 sequence reads: CASIPTRDRLNQPQHF.

This rearrangement joins TRBV27 to TRBJ1-1; absent DNA, TCRdb's TRBD1 call cannot be checked. CDR3 length: 16 amino acids. Germline assignment: CDR1 MNHEY and CDR2 SMNVEV (reference sequence). CDR3 sequence reads: CASSLLSGGSGTEAFF.

The chain uses TRBV5-6 and TRBJ1-5. CDR1 and CDR2 (germline): SGHDT, YYEEEE. The CDR3 is made up of 14 amino acids. The CDR3 loop is CASSLGLDNQPQHF.

The rearrangement joins TRBV24-1 to TRBJ1-1; TCRdb's D call of TRBD1 is untestable without DNA. The germline V gene has CDR1 KGHDR and CDR2 SFDVKD. The CDR3 runs to 19 residues. This CDR3 reads CAYAFVRTGLKLRNTEAFF.

This sequence joins TRBV28 and TRBJ2-5; TCRdb's D gene call, TRBD1, goes unchecked for lack of DNA. Germline lookup yields CDR1 MDHEN and CDR2 SYDVKM. The CDR3 has 13 residues. CDR3 loop: CASSFNGRETQYF. The full variable domain, its missing parts supplied by reference TRBV28 and TRBJ2-5, is DVKVTQSSRYLVKRTGEKVFLECVQDMDHENMFWYRQDPGLGLRLIYFSYDVKMKEKGDIPEGYSVSREKKERFSLILESASTNQTSMYLCASSFNGRETQYFGPGTRLLVL.

The chain links TRBV6-2 or TRBV6-3 to TRBJ1-5. CDR1 is MNHEY and CDR2 is SVGEGT in the germline V gene. CDR3 size: 13 residues. The CDR3 region is CASSWAGNQPQHF.

The rearrangement joins TRBV7-9 to TRBJ2-3; lacking DNA, the TRBD2 call made by TCRdb goes unchecked. The CDR3 loop spans 13 amino acids. Germline V gene sequence: CDR1 SEHNR, CDR2 FQNEAQ (reference sequence). CDR3 sequence: CASSLDGHSLQYF.

The rearrangement uses TRBV28 and TRBJ2-4; the TCRdb D gene call, TRBD1, has no DNA to confirm it. The CDR3 has 12 residues. The germline V gene has CDR1 MDHEN and CDR2 SYDVKM. The CDR3 here is CASSLWEGARYF.

The chain employs TRBV20-1 and TRBJ1-1. The germline V gene has CDR1 DFQATT and CDR2 SNEGSKA (reference sequence). CDR3 length: 11 amino acids. CDR3 amino acids: CSARERAEAFF.

The chain combines TRBV27 with TRBJ2-2; no DNA is available, so the TRBD1 call from TCRdb remains unchecked. This CDR3 is built from 17 residues. Germline values: CDR1 MNHEY, CDR2 SMNVEV (reference sequence). The CDR3 here is CASRLSGTAANTGELFF.

V is TRBV12-3 or TRBV12-4 and J is TRBJ2-3; there is no DNA to check the TCRdb D call of TRBD1. The CDR3 totals 13 residues. The CDR3 loop is CASSLTGIDTQHF.

The V and J genes are TRBV27 and TRBJ1-5; TCRdb designates TRBD1, a call that cannot be tested without DNA. The CDR3 has 14 residues. Germline lookup yields CDR1 MNHEY and CDR2 SMNVEV (reference sequence). The CDR3 region is CASSPRGSNQPQHF.

V usage is TRBV28 and J usage is TRBJ1-5; TCRdb reports TRBD1, a call that lacks DNA to check it against. Germline V gene data show CDR1 as MDHEN and CDR2 as SYDVKM. CDR3 length equals 14 residues. The CDR3 sequence: CASSPRVPNQPQHF.

The chain combines TRBV7-8 with TRBJ2-7; without DNA, the TCRdb call of TRBD2 cannot be checked. The CDR3 runs to 16 residues. Looked up from germline, CDR1 is SGHVS and CDR2 is FQNEAQ. CDR3 protein: CASSLGLAVGFYEQYF. Using reference TRBV7-8 and TRBJ2-7 for the parts outside the CDR3, the full variable domain is GAGVSQSPRYKVAKRGQDVALRCDPISGHVSLFWYQQALGQGPEFLTYFQNEAQLDKSGLPSDRFFAERPEGSVSTLKIQRTQQEDSAVYLCASSLGLAVGFYEQYFGPGTRLTVT.

The chain recombines TRBV4-1 with TRBJ2-7; TCRdb's D gene call, TRBD2, goes unchecked for lack of DNA. The V gene's germline CDR1 is MGHRA and CDR2 YSYEKL. This CDR3 has 14 amino acids. The CDR3 loop reads CASRASGGHAEQYF.

V gene TRBV18 combines with J gene TRBJ1-5. Germline assignment: CDR1 KGHSH and CDR2 LQKENI. The CDR3 length is 14 residues. The CDR3 is CASRPIGLTQPQHF.

The chain has TRBV5-6 and TRBJ1-1. There are 14 residues in the CDR3. Per germline, CDR1 SGHDT and CDR2 YYEEEE. This chain's CDR3 is CASSLVSVATEAFF.

J is TRBJ2-5 and V is TRBV9; as DNA is missing, the TRBD2 call by TCRdb cannot be tested. Germline V gene data show CDR1 as SGDLS and CDR2 as YYNGEE. CDR3 length: 13 residues. The CDR3: CASGAAPPETQYF.